This T cell receptor (beta chain) derives from a study of prognosis after radiotherapy for stage I lung cancer. Whole-study context: For radiotherapy, patients got SBRT split into 3 to 5 fractions, giving a biologically effective dose of at least 100 Gy.

This clonotype was recorded many times. Trimming pared 5 bases from V and 0 bases from J, leaving 20 bases between. The germline CDR1 and CDR2 sequences are SGHTA and FQGNSA. This CDR3 spans 18 amino acids. By two-round multiplex PCR, the TCR beta CDR3 was amplified from genomic DNA. Primers targeting each individual TRBV and TRBJ gene were applied in first-round PCR. Each CDR3 protein gets one entry after TCRdb re-called the multiplex PCR reads with MiXCR. The repertoire consists of around 31,000 distinct CDR3 sequences, with around half occurring once and the leading ten covering approximately 15%. The chain employs TRBV7-2 and TRBJ2-1; D not certain. The specimen comprised PBMCs, sampled before or after stereotactic body radiation therapy (not recorded which). The receptor's source is a donor aged 50 or older with non-small cell lung cancer. Written as DNA, the CDR3 is TGTGCCAGCAGCCCCTACGGCCTCCGCCGCCACTCCTACAATGAGCAGTTCTTC. Translation gives CASSPYGLRRHSYNEQFF. The variable domain in full, completed from reference TRBV7-2 and TRBJ2-1, reads GAGVSQSPSNKVTEKGKDVELRCDPISGHTALYWYRQSLGQGLEFLIYFQGNSAPDKSGLPSDRFSAERTGGSVSTLTIQRTQQEDSAVYLCASSPYGLRRHSYNEQFFGPGTRLTVL.